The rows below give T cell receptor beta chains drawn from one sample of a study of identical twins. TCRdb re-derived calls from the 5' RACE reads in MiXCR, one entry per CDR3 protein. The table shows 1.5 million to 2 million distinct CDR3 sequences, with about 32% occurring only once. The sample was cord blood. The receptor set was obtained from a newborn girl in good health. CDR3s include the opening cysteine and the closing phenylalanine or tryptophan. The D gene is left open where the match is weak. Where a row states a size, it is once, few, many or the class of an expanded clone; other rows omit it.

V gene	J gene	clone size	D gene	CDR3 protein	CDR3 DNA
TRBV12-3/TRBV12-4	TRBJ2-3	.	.	CASTLGVGAQYF	TGTGCCAGCACCTTGGGGGTAGGTGCGCAGTATTTT
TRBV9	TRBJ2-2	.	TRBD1	CASSATGQVNTGELFF	TGTGCCAGCAGCGCGACGGGACAGGTGAACACCGGGGAGCTGTTTTTT
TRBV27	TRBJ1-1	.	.	CASSFAGGGAFF	TGTGCCAGCAGTTTTGCGGGCGGCGGGGCTTTCTTT
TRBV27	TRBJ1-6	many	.	CASSTGNSPLHF	TGTGCCAGCAGTACGGGAAATTCACCCCTCCACTTT
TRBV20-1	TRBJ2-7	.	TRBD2	CSAAGTSGRYEQYF	TGCAGTGCTGCGGGGACTAGCGGGAGATACGAGCAGTACTTC
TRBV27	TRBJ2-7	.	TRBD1	CASSYTIGTGRGEQYF	TGTGCCAGCAGTTACACCATCGGGACAGGGAGAGGCGAGCAGTACTTC
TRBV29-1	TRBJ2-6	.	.	CSVGPGAGANVLTF	TGCAGCGTTGGACCAGGGGCTGGGGCCAACGTCCTGACTTTC
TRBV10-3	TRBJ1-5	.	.	CAISQGFAQPQHF	TGTGCCATCAGTCAGGGGTTTGCTCAGCCCCAGCATTTT
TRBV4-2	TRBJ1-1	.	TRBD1	CASSQDRGLTEAFF	TGTGCCAGCAGCCAAGACAGGGGGCTCACTGAAGCTTTCTTT
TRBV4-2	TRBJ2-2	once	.	CASSQDPSNTGELFF	TGTGCCAGCAGCCAAGACCCCTCGAACACCGGGGAGCTGTTTTTT
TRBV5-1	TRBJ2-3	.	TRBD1	CASSLEGAYTDTQYF	TGCGCCAGCAGCTTGGAGGGGGCCTACACAGATACGCAGTATTTT
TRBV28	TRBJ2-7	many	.	CASSSSYNEQYF	TGTGCCAGCAGCTCCTCCTACAATGAGCAGTACTTC
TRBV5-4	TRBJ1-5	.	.	CASSLQGSLNQPQHF	TGTGCCAGCAGCTTGCAGGGCTCGCTCAATCAGCCCCAGCATTTT
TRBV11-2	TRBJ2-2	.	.	CASSSLWVGGRTGELFF	TGTGCCAGCAGCTCGCTGTGGGTGGGAGGAAGGACCGGGGAGCTGTTTTTT
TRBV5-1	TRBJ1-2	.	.	CASSLGQWNNYGYTF	TGCGCCAGCAGCTTAGGGCAGTGGAACAACTATGGCTACACCTTC
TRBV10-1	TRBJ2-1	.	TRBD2	CASSAFKLAGSEQFF	TGCGCCAGCAGTGCATTCAAACTAGCGGGGAGCGAGCAGTTCTTC
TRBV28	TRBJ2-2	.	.	CASSHRDPTGELFF	TGTGCCAGCAGTCACCGGGACCCCACCGGGGAGCTGTTTTTT
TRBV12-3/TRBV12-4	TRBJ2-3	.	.	CASSLAGRADMQYF	TGTGCCAGCAGTTTAGCAGGGAGAGCAGATATGCAGTATTTT
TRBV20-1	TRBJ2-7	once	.	CSASPRSYNEQYF	TGCAGTGCTAGTCCCCGCTCCTACAATGAGCAGTACTTC
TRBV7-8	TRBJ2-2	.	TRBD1	CASSSNRGYTGELFF	TGTGCCAGCAGCTCCAACAGGGGCTACACCGGGGAGCTGTTTTTT
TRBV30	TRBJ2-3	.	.	CAWNRDEGTRYF	TGTGCCTGGAATAGGGACGAAGGGACCCGGTATTTT
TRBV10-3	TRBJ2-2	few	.	CAIRTLSNTGELFF	TGTGCCATCAGGACTCTTTCGAACACCGGGGAGCTGTTTTTT
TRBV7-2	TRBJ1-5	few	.	CASSLRVVSGQPQHF	TGTGCCAGCAGCCTGCGGGTGGTCTCCGGTCAGCCCCAGCATTTT
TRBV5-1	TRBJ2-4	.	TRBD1	CASSASDRMTYGQYF	TGCGCCAGCAGCGCCTCGGACAGGATGACCTACGGGCAGTACTTC
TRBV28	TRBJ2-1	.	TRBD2	CASRTSGGEQFF	TGTGCCAGCCGGACTAGCGGGGGTGAGCAGTTCTTC
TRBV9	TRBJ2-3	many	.	CASSVDRTDTQYF	TGCGCCAGCAGTGTGGACCGAACAGATACGCAGTATTTT
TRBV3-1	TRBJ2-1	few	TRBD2	CASRIRGTSSNEQFF	TGTGCCAGCAGAATAAGGGGGACTAGCAGCAATGAGCAGTTCTTC
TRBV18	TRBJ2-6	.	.	CASSKLENLFSGANVLTF	TGTGCCAGCTCGAAGTTGGAGAATCTGTTCTCTGGGGCCAACGTCCTGACTTTC
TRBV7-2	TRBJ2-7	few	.	CASSLAKGFEQYF	TGTGCCAGCAGCTTAGCGAAAGGGTTTGAGCAGTACTTC
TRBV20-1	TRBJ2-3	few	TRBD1	CSARDRRGLDTQYF	TGCAGTGCTAGAGATCGCAGGGGGTTAGATACGCAGTATTTT
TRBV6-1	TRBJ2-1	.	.	CASSFGTHDNEQFF	TGTGCCAGCAGTTTCGGGACTCATGACAATGAGCAGTTCTTC
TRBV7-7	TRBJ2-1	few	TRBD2	CASSSRLATYNEQFF	TGTGCTAGCAGCTCTCGACTAGCTACCTACAATGAGCAGTTCTTC
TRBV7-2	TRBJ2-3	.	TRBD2	CASSTQPSGGTDTQYF	TGTGCCAGCAGCACCCAGCCTAGCGGGGGCACAGATACGCAGTATTTT
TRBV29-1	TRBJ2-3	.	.	CSVEAHDTQYF	TGCAGCGTTGAAGCCCACGATACGCAGTATTTT
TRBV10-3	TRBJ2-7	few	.	CAITPGYGGNEQYF	TGTGCCATCACCCCAGGGTATGGGGGTAATGAGCAGTACTTC
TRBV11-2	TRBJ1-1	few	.	CASSLTYGGGNTEAFF	TGTGCCAGCAGCTTAACTTACGGGGGGGGGAACACTGAAGCTTTCTTT
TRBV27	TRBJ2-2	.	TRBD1	CASSLFWTGVNTGELFF	TGTGCCAGCAGTTTATTTTGGACAGGGGTGAACACCGGGGAGCTGTTTTTT
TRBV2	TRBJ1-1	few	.	CASATRGTEAFF	TGTGCCAGCGCAACCAGGGGTACTGAAGCTTTCTTT
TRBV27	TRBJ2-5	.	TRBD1	CASSSPQGRETQYF	TGTGCCAGCAGTTCACCACAGGGGCGAGAGACCCAGTACTTC
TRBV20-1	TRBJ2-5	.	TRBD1	CSARGQRGPNQETQYF	TGCAGTGCTAGAGGTCAAAGGGGGCCAAATCAAGAGACCCAGTACTTC
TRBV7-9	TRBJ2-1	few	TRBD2	CASSYTSGRNNEQFF	TGTGCCAGCAGCTACACTAGCGGGAGGAACAATGAGCAGTTCTTC
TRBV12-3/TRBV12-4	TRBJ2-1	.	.	CASSPLGPPGLRFF	TGTGCCAGCAGCCCTTTGGGACCCCCCGGTTTACGGTTCTTC
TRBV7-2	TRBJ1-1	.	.	CASSLVPGLTEAFF	TGTGCCAGCAGCTTAGTTCCGGGGCTAACTGAAGCTTTCTTT
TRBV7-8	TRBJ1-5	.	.	CASSGGANQPQHF	TGTGCCAGCAGCGGGGGGGCGAATCAGCCCCAGCATTTT
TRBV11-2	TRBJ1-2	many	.	CASSTGWGDYGYTF	TGTGCCAGCAGCACGGGGTGGGGGGACTATGGCTACACCTTC
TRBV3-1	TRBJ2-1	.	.	CASAPGPGSYNEQFF	TGTGCCAGCGCCCCAGGGCCGGGATCCTACAATGAGCAGTTCTTC
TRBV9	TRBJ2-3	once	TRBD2	CASSSSGGADTHYF	TGTGCCAGCAGCTCTAGCGGGGGGGCAGATACGCACTATTTT
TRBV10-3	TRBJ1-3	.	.	CASRSSRSGNTIYF	TGTGCCTCCCGGAGCAGTCGCTCTGGAAACACCATATATTTT
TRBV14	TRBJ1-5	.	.	CASSQSVGQPQHF	TGTGCCAGCAGCCAATCAGTTGGGCAGCCCCAGCATTTT
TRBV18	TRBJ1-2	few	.	CASSPVADTHGYTF	TGTGCCAGCTCACCAGTGGCCGATACTCATGGCTACACCTTC
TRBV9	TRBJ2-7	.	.	CASSVAAGLYEQYF	TGTGCCAGCAGCGTAGCGGCAGGACTCTACGAGCAGTACTTC
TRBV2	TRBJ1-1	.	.	CASSYRTRPMNTEAFF	TGTGCCAGCAGCTACCGGACGCGACCTATGAACACTGAAGCTTTCTTT
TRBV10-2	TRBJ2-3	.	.	CATLSKESTDTQYF	TGCGCCACCCTTTCGAAGGAGAGCACAGATACGCAGTATTTT
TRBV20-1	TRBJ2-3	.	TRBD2	CSARGGAVAGDTQYF	TGCAGTGCTAGAGGAGGGGCGGTAGCGGGAGATACGCAGTATTTT
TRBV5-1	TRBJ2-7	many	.	CASSLAVEQYF	TGCGCCAGCAGCTTAGCGGTCGAGCAGTACTTC